This TCR beta chain was recovered during a study of patients and donors after allogeneic stem cell transplantation. TCRdb recomputed calls from the RT-PCR reads with MiXCR, one row per CDR3 protein. The top ten clones hold 9.5% to 13% of a sample with a few hundred thousand distinct CDR3 sequences, less than 50% of them seen once. The receptor was isolated from a human donor who was either an allogeneic HSCT recipient or a stem cell or donor lymphocyte infusion donor (not recorded which). It is not recorded whose cells these are; they may come from a transplant donor. The sample taken for sequencing was blood, either unsorted or a sorted T cell fraction (not recorded which).

The CDR3 is CSVEGRALQETQYF. The CDR3 nucleotides are TGCAGCGTTGAAGGCCGGGCGCTACAAGAGACCCAGTACTTC. The chain is built from TRBV29-1 and TRBJ2-5; no definite D call. The CDR3 covers 14 residues. The germline V and J ends were trimmed by 1 base and 2 bases, with 11 bases remaining between them. CDR1 is SQVTM and CDR2 is ANQGSEA in the germline V gene.